This T cell receptor (beta chain) was documented in a study of tissue T cells after allogeneic stem cell transplantation. The assay was immunoSEQ multiplex PCR, and TCRdb's table has in-frame clones only and misses some. This repertoire shows about 6,900 clones, about 50% found once; its top ten account for around 4%. The sample's time point: mouse harvest day 7 after allogeneic transplant. Each mouse received 10^7 T-cell-depleted marrow cells plus 10^6 splenic CD5+ T cells by tail vein. B6 (H2b) cells into BALB/c (H2d) mice; tissues taken at day 7 or 14. A note on this clone: The gene symbols are mouse symbols. Coverage ceases 1 residue before the CDR3 finishes, and the germline J gene fills in the end.

This CDR3 region has 14 residues. Germline trimming cut 4 bases from V and 4 bases from J; bases unmatched to any gene: 6. CDR1 and CDR2 from the germline V gene are SGHSN and HYEKVE. The chain is built from TRBV12-1 and TRBJ2-7, with 10 bases aligning to TRBD1. This clonotype originated in a female BALB/c mouse given C57BL/6 T cells with graft-versus-host disease after an allogeneic hematopoietic cell transplant. The sample taken for sequencing was gut tissue. Partial CDR3 DNA: TGTGCCAGCTCCCTCCGGGACAGGGGTTATGAACAGTAC. Translating it yields CASSLRDRGYEQY. The whole CDR3 is CASSLRDRGYEQYF.